The clone carrying this T cell receptor (beta chain) was counted only a few times. Its specificity is not known. The source of the sample is a study of response to subunit inactivated influenza vaccine. Each CDR3 protein gets one entry after TCRdb re-called the RT-PCR reads with MiXCR. The sample records approximately 730,000 distinct CDR3 sequences, approximately 15% being singletons. Trimming took off 6 bases at V and 7 bases at J, with 9 bases between the two ends. Germline-derived CDR1 and CDR2 are GTSNPN and SVGIG (reference sequence). The CDR3 length is 10 residues. Study-wide findings and caveats: The authors put forward the suggestion that each seasonal influenza vaccination may bring in only a limited number of new T cells.

V usage is TRBV30 and J usage is TRBJ1-2, with D possibly being TRBD1 (5 bases). This TCR was sampled from a man in his fifties who received an inactivated influenza vaccine. The specimen comprised PBMCs from blood, sampled 14 days before vaccination. The DNA for the CDR3 is TGTGCCTGTTTCAGGGCTGGCTACACCTTC. It yields the protein CACFRAGYTF.